This T cell receptor beta chain was recovered during a study of blood T cell repertoires in COVID-19. Assay: immunoSEQ multiplex PCR; the TCRdb copy retains only in-frame clones and omits some. This table has a few hundred thousand clones, 88% appearing once. The CDR3 runs 16 residues. The germline gives CDR1 MDHEN, CDR2 SYDVKM. Losses at the gene ends were 2 bases for V and 2 bases for J; bases not matched to a gene: 5. The TCR was taken from a man between 70 and 80 years old with acute or convalescent COVID-19. Sequenced material: peripheral blood. V is TRBV28 and J is TRBJ2-1; 8 nucleotides match TRBD2. This CDR3 is CASSLGAGATYNEQFF. CDR3 in DNA: TGTGCCAGCAGTTTAGGAGCGGGGGCGACCTACAATGAGCAGTTCTTC.